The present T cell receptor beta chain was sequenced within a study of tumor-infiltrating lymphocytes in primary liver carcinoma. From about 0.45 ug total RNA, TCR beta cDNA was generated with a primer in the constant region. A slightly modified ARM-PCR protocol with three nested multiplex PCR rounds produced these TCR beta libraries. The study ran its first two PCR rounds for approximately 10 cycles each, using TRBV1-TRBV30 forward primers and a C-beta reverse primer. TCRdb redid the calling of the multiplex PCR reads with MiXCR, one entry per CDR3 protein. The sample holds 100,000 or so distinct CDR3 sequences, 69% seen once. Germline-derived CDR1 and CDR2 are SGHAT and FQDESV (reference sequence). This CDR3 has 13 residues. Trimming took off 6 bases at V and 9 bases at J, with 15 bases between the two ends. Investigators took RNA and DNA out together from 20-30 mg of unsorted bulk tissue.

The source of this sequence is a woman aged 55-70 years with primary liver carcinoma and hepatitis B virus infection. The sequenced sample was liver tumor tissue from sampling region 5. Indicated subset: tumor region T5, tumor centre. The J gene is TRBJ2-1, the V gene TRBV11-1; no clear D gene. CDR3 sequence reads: CASSRENHSEQFF. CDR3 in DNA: TGTGCCAGCAGTCGCGAAAACCACAGTGAGCAGTTCTTC. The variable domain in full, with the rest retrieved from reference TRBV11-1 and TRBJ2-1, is EAEVAQSPRYKITEKSQAVAFWCDPISGHATLYWYRQILGQGPELLVQFQDESVVDDSQLPKDRFSAERLKGVDSTLKIQPAELGDSAMYLCASSRENHSEQFFGPGTRLTVL.